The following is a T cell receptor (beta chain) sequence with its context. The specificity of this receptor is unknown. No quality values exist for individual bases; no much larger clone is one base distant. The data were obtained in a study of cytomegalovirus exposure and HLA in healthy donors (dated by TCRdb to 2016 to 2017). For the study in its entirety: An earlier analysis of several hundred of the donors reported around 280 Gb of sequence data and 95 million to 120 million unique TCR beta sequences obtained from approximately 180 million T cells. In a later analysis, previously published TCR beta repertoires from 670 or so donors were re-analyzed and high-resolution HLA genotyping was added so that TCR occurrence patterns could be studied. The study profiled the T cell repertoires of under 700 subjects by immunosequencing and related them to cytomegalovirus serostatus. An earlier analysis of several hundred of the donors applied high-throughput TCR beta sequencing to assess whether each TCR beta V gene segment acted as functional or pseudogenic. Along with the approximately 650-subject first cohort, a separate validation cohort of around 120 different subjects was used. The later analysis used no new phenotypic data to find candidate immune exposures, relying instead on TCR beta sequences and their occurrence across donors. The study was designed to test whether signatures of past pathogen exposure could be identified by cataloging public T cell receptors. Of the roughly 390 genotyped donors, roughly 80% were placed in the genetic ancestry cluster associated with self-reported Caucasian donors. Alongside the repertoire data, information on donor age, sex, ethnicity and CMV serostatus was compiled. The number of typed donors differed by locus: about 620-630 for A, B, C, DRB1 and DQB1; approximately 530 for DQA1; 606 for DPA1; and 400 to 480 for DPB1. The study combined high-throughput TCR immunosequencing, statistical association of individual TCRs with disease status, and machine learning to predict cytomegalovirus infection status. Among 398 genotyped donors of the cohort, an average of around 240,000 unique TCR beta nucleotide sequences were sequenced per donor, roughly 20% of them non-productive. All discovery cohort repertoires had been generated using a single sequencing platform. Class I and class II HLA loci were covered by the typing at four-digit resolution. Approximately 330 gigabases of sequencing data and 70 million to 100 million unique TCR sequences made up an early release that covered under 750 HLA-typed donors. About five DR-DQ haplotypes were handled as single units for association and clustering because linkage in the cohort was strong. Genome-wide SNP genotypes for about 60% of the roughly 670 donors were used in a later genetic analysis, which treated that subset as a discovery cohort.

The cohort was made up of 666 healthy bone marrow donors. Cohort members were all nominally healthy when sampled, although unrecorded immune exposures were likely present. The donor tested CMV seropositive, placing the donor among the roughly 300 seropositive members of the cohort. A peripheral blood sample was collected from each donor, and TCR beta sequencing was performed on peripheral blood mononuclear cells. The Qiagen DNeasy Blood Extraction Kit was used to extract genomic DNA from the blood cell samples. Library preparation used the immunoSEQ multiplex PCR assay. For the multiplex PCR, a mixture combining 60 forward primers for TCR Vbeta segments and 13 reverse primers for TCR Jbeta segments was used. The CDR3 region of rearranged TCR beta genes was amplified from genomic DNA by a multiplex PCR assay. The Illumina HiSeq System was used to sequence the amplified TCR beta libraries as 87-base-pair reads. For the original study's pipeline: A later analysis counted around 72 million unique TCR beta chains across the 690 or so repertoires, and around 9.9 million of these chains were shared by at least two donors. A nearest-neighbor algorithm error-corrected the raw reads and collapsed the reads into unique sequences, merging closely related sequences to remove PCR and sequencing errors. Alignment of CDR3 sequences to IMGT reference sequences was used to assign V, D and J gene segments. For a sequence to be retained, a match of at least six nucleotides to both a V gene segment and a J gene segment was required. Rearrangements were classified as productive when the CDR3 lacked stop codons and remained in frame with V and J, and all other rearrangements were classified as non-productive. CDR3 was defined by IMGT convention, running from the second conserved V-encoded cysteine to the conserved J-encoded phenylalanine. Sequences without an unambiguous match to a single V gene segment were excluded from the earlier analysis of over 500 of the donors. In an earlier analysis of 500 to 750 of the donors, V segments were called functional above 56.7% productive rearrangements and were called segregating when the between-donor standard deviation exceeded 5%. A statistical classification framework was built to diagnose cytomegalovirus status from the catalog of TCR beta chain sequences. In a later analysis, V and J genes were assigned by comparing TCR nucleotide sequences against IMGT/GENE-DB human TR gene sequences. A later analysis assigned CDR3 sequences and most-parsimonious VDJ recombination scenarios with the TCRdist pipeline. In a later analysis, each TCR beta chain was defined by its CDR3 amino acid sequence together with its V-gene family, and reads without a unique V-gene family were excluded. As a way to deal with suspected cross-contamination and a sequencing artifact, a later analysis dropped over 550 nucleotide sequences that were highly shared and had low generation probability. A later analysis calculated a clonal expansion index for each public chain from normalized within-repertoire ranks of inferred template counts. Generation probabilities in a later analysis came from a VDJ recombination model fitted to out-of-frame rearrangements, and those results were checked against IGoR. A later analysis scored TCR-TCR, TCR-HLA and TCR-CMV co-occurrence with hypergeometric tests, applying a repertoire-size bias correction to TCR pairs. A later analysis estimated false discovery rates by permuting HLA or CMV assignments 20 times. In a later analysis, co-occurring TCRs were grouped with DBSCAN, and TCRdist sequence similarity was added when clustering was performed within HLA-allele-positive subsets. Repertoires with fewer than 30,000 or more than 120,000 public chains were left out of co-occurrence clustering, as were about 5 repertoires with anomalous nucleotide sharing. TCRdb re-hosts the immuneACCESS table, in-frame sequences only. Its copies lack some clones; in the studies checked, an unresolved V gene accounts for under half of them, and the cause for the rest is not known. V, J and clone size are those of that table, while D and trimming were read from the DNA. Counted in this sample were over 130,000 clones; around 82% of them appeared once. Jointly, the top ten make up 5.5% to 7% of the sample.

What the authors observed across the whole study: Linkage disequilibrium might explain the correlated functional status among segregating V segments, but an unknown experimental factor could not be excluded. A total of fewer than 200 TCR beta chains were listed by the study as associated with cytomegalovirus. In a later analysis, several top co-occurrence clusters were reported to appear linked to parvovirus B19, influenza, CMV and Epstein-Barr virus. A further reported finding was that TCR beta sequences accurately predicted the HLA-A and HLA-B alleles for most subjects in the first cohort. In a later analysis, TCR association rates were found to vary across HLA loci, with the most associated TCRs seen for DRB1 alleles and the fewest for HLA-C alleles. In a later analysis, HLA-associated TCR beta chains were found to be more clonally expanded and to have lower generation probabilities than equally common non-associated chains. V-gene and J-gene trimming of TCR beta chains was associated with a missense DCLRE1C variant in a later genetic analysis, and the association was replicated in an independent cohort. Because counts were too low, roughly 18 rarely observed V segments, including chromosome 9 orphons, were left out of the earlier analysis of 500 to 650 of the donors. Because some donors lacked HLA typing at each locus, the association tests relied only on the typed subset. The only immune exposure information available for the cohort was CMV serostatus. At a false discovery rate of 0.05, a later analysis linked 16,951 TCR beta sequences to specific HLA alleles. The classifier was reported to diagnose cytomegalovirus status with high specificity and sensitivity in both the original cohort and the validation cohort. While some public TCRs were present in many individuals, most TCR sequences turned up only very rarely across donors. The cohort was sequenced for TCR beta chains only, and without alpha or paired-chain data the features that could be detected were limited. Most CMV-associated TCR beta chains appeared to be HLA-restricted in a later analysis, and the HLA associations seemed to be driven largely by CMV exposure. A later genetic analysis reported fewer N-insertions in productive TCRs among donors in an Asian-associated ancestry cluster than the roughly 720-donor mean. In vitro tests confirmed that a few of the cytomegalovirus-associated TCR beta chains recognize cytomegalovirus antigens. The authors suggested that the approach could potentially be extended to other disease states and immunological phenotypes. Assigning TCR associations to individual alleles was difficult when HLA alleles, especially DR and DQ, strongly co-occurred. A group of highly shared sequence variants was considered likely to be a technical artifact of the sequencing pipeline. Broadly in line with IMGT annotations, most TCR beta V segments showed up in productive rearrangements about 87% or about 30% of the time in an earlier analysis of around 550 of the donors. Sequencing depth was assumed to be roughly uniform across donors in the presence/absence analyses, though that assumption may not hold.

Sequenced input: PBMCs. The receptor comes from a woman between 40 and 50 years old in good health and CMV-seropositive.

The DNA is as follows: TGTGCCAGCTCACGGGACAGCCTAGCCAAAAACATTCAGTACTTC. This sequence encodes CASSRDSLAKNIQYF. This receptor chain uses TRBV18 and TRBJ2-4; 7 middle bases align to TRBD1. V lost 4 bases and J lost 0 bases, and the count of bases not matched to a germline gene is 3. According to the germline V gene, CDR1 reads KGHSH and CDR2 reads LQKENI. The CDR3 runs 15 amino acids, cysteine and phenylalanine included. The DNA shown is the 45-base CDR3, in frame from base 1.